This is a list of T cell receptor beta chains from one sample in a study of identical twins. TCRdb used MiXCR to reprocess the 5' RACE reads, holding one entry per CDR3 protein. The table includes approximately 530,000 distinct CDR3 sequences, around 24% detected once. These data were also reused for a study on yellow fever vaccine responses in identical twins.

The specimen sequenced was CD4+ T cells sorted from blood. These receptors were taken from a woman aged 18-30 years in good health. Both conserved end residues are part of each CDR3. A D gene is named only where the DNA matches it firmly. Expanded clones get a size class; other rows say once, few or many, or leave the size out.

j_call	v_call	d_call	clone_size	cdr3_nt	cdr3_aa
TRBJ2-7	TRBV10-1	TRBD1	.	TGCGCCAGCAGTGATCCGGGACAGCCCTACGAGCAGTACTTC	CASSDPGQPYEQYF
TRBJ2-1	TRBV5-1	TRBD2	few	TGCGCCAGCAGCTCGGGCACCGGGAGGGCGGGTGAGCAGTTCTTC	CASSSGTGRAGEQFF
TRBJ1-2	TRBV5-1	.	few	TGCGCCAGCAGCGCCAGTACAGGGACGAGCGGCTACACCTTC	CASSASTGTSGYTF
TRBJ2-2	TRBV20-1	TRBD2	few	TGCAGTGCTAGAGACGGGAGGGGCACCGGGGAGCTGTTTTTT	CSARDGRGTGELFF
TRBJ2-3	TRBV11-2	TRBD2	.	TGTGCCAGCAGCTTCCACCGGGAGGGAGCAGATACGCAGTATTTT	CASSFHREGADTQYF
TRBJ2-3	TRBV28	TRBD2	.	TGTGCCAGCAGTTTATGGACTAGCGGGAGCACAGATACGCAGTATTTT	CASSLWTSGSTDTQYF
TRBJ2-1	TRBV28	TRBD2	.	TGTGCCAGCAGCCCTATGGGTGCTAGCGGGACTGGTGAGCAGTTCTTC	CASSPMGASGTGEQFF
TRBJ2-2	TRBV3-1	.	few	TGTGCCAGCAGCCAGGGTGGGCGCACCGGGGAGCTGTTTTTT	CASSQGGRTGELFF
TRBJ1-4	TRBV5-1	.	.	TGCGCCAGCAGTAGGGATTTCGGCAATAATGAAAAACTGTTTTTT	CASSRDFGNNEKLFF
TRBJ2-5	TRBV4-1	.	.	TGCGCCAGCAGCCTGCGGCGGAATCAAGAGACCCAGTACTTC	CASSLRRNQETQYF
TRBJ2-1	TRBV9	TRBD2	.	TGTGCCAGCAGCGTAGGACTAGCGGGGGCCTACAATGAGCAGTTCTTC	CASSVGLAGAYNEQFF
TRBJ2-3	TRBV5-1	.	few	TGCGCCAGCACGCGGTCGAGCGCCTCGGATACGCAGTATTTT	CASTRSSASDTQYF
TRBJ2-3	TRBV12-3/TRBV12-4	.	.	TGTGCCAGCACCCTAAGAGTAGTTGGTGTGGCAGATACGCAGTATTTT	CASTLRVVGVADTQYF
TRBJ2-3	TRBV5-1	TRBD2	few	TGCGCCAGCAGCTTGTGGTCTAGCGGGAGTAGCACAGATACGCAGTATTTT	CASSLWSSGSSTDTQYF
TRBJ1-1	TRBV28	.	few	TGTGCCAGCAGTTTAGTGTTGAGGGTCACTGAAGCTTTCTTT	CASSLVLRVTEAFF
TRBJ2-1	TRBV3-1	.	.	TGTGCCAGCAGCCAATACGGCGGACGAGGGGAGCAGTTCTTC	CASSQYGGRGEQFF